The rows below give T cell receptor beta chains drawn from one sample of a study of blood T cells in healthy people across ages. Using its own MiXCR run on the 5' RACE reads, TCRdb lists one record per CDR3 protein. Of roughly 900,000 distinct CDR3 sequences in the sample, under 30% are singletons; the top ten hold roughly 17%. Sequencing was carried out using blood. Source of these receptors: a woman aged 80 or over in good health. CDR3s include the opening cysteine and the closing phenylalanine or tryptophan. A D gene is named only where the DNA matches it firmly. Expanded clones are given a class, and other clones once, few, many or no size at all.

TRBV7-9	TRBJ1-2	many	-	CASSLVGAWGYTF	TGTGCCAGCAGCTTAGTCGGTGCTTGGGGCTACACCTTC
TRBV14	TRBJ2-5	many	-	CASSQGGGLLETQYF	TGTGCCAGCAGCCAAGGAGGGGGTTTGCTGGAGACCCAGTACTTC
TRBV7-2	TRBJ2-1	many	-	CASSESGPPYNEQFF	TGTGCCAGCAGTGAGTCGGGGCCTCCCTACAATGAGCAGTTCTTC
TRBV7-2	TRBJ2-3	many	TRBD2	CASSVGGGTDTQYF	TGTGCCAGCAGCGTGGGGGGGGGCACAGATACGCAGTATTTT
TRBV24-1	TRBJ1-1	-	-	CATNERQNTEAFF	TGTGCCACCAATGAACGACAGAACACTGAAGCTTTCTTT
TRBV9	TRBJ1-6	many	TRBD1	CASSATGQGANSPLHF	TGTGCCAGCAGCGCAACGGGACAGGGGGCGAATTCACCCCTCCACTTT
TRBV6-6	TRBJ2-2	-	-	CASSRANTGELFF	TGTGCCAGCAGCCGCGCGAACACCGGGGAGCTGTTTTTT
TRBV2	TRBJ1-1	-	TRBD1	CASTRTGVRNTEAFF	TGTGCCAGCACCCGGACAGGGGTTCGGAACACTGAAGCTTTCTTT
TRBV7-2	TRBJ1-2	-	-	CASSLTWRDVGYTF	TGTGCCAGCAGCCTTACCTGGAGGGATGTGGGCTACACCTTC
TRBV20-1	TRBJ2-2	-	-	CSARGGKINTGELFF	TGCAGTGCTAGAGGCGGGAAGATTAACACCGGGGAGCTGTTTTTT
TRBV20-1	TRBJ2-1	-	-	CSASRAGRQFF	TGCAGTGCTAGTAGGGCGGGACGGCAGTTCTTC
TRBV6-1	TRBJ2-5	-	-	CVSRVGGKQETQYF	TGTGTCAGCAGGGTAGGGGGGAAGCAAGAGACCCAGTACTTC
TRBV5-1	TRBJ1-2	few	TRBD1	CASSLERGDRGRISYGYTF	TGCGCCAGCAGCTTGGAAAGGGGGGACAGGGGGCGAATATCCTATGGCTACACCTTC
TRBV12-3/TRBV12-4	TRBJ2-1	many	TRBD2	CASKGTSGSNEQFF	TGTGCCAGCAAGGGGACTAGCGGTAGCAATGAGCAGTTCTTC
TRBV5-1	TRBJ2-3	many	-	CASSFTGGSTDTQYF	TGCGCCAGCAGCTTTACCGGGGGTAGCACAGATACGCAGTATTTT
TRBV6-2/TRBV6-3	TRBJ1-1	-	TRBD1	CASSYAGTGLLEGAGTEAFF	TGTGCCAGCAGTTACGCCGGGACAGGGCTCCTCGAAGGAGCGGGCACTGAAGCTTTCTTT
TRBV18	TRBJ2-2	few	-	CASSPFSTSAGELFF	TGTGCCAGCTCACCATTTAGTACGAGCGCCGGGGAGCTGTTTTTT
TRBV7-2	TRBJ2-2	few	-	CASSRNGNSNTGELFF	TGTGCCAGCAGCCGGAACGGCAACTCGAACACCGGGGAGCTGTTTTTT
TRBV2	TRBJ2-4	many	TRBD1	CASSPRTGVMTAKNIQYF	TGTGCCAGCAGTCCCCGGACAGGGGTTATGACGGCCAAAAACATTCAGTACTTC
TRBV5-1	TRBJ1-1	once	TRBD1	CASSGDRLNTEAFF	TGCGCCAGCAGCGGGGACAGGCTCAACACTGAAGCTTTCTTT
TRBV2	TRBJ1-1	many	-	CASSETWNTEAFF	TGTGCCAGCAGTGAAACCTGGAACACTGAAGCTTTCTTT